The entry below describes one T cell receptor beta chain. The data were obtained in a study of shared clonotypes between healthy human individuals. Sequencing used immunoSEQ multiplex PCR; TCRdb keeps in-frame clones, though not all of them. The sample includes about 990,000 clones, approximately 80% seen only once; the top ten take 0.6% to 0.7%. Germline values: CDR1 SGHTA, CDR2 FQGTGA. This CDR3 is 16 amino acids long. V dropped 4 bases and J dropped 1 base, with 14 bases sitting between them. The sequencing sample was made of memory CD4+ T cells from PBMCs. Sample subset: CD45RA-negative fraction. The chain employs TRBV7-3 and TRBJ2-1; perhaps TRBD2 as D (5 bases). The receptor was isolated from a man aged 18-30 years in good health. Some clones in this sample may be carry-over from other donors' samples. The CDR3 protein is CASSSVEGPSYNEQFF. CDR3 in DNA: TGTGCCAGCAGCTCAGTAGAGGGCCCTTCCTACAATGAGCAGTTCTTC.